Listed below are T cell receptor beta chains from one sample, sequenced in a study of vaccination and CD4 T cells after COVID-19. MiXCR, run by TCRdb on the PCR reads, gives a single entry per CDR3 protein. The profile shows 15,000 or so distinct CDR3 sequences, under 60% of them singletons. These receptors' targets are unknown. Here the sequenced sample was CD4+ T cells from blood, cultured in vitro, taken about 7 months after SARS-CoV-2 vaccination. The receptors were gathered from a human donor who had recovered from COVID-19. The CDR3 runs from the conserved cysteine through the conserved F or W. Fields, in order: D gene, J gene, clone size, V gene, CDR3 protein, CDR3 DNA. D genes are given only for firm matches. Not all rows give a size; the values are once, few, many and, for expanded clones, a class.

D gene: NA
J gene: TRBJ2-3
clone size: few
V gene: TRBV7-8
CDR3 protein: CASSLVDGGFTDTQYF
CDR3 DNA: TGTGCCAGCAGCTTAGTTGATGGGGGGTTCACAGATACGCAGTATTTT

D gene: TRBD1
J gene: TRBJ2-1
clone size: NA
V gene: TRBV20-1
CDR3 protein: CSARPGQGLGWNNEQFF
CDR3 DNA: TGCAGTGCTAGACCGGGACAGGGACTCGGGTGGAACAATGAGCAGTTCTTC

D gene: TRBD2
J gene: TRBJ2-1
clone size: NA
V gene: TRBV7-2
CDR3 protein: CASSLRGGSGGSYNEQFF
CDR3 DNA: TGTGCCAGCAGCTTAAGGGGAGGTAGCGGGGGCTCCTACAATGAGCAGTTCTTC

D gene: NA
J gene: TRBJ2-2
clone size: NA
V gene: TRBV11-1
CDR3 protein: CASSQTVAGELFF
CDR3 DNA: TGTGCCAGCAGCCAGACCGTAGCCGGGGAGCTGTTTTTT

D gene: NA
J gene: TRBJ1-6
clone size: few
V gene: TRBV7-3
CDR3 protein: CASSSGNNSPLHF
CDR3 DNA: TGTGCCAGCAGTTCCGGGAATAATTCACCCCTCCACTTT

D gene: NA
J gene: TRBJ2-7
clone size: NA
V gene: TRBV2
CDR3 protein: CAIERVGSYEQYF
CDR3 DNA: TGTGCCATAGAGCGGGTCGGCTCCTACGAGCAGTACTTC

D gene: NA
J gene: TRBJ1-5
clone size: once
V gene: TRBV12-3/TRBV12-4
CDR3 protein: CASSLKGSGQPQHF
CDR3 DNA: TGTGCCAGCAGTTTAAAAGGGAGCGGTCAGCCCCAGCATTTT

D gene: NA
J gene: TRBJ2-5
clone size: few
V gene: TRBV6-1
CDR3 protein: CASSAGIQETQYF
CDR3 DNA: TGTGCCAGCAGTGCTGGTATCCAAGAGACCCAGTACTTC

D gene: NA
J gene: TRBJ2-7
clone size: NA
V gene: TRBV6-1
CDR3 protein: CASSVRRDLAYEQYF
CDR3 DNA: TGTGCCAGCAGTGTACGCAGGGACCTAGCCTACGAGCAGTACTTC

D gene: NA
J gene: TRBJ1-1
clone size: NA
V gene: TRBV7-9
CDR3 protein: CASSLVEGTEAFF
CDR3 DNA: TGTGCCAGCAGCTTAGTAGAGGGCACTGAAGCTTTCTTT

D gene: TRBD1
J gene: TRBJ2-7
clone size: NA
V gene: TRBV15
CDR3 protein: CATSRVGDRSYEQYF
CDR3 DNA: TGTGCCACCAGCAGAGTGGGGGACAGGTCCTACGAGCAGTACTTC

D gene: TRBD2
J gene: TRBJ2-3
clone size: few
V gene: TRBV20-1
CDR3 protein: CSAMVQRGTDTQYF
CDR3 DNA: TGCAGTGCTATGGTACAGCGGGGGACAGATACGCAGTATTTT

D gene: TRBD1
J gene: TRBJ1-5
clone size: few
V gene: TRBV5-8
CDR3 protein: CASSLEATGEPYSNQPQHF
CDR3 DNA: TGTGCCAGCAGCTTGGAGGCGACAGGGGAACCATATAGCAATCAGCCCCAGCATTTT

D gene: NA
J gene: TRBJ2-2
clone size: NA
V gene: TRBV9
CDR3 protein: CASKGQSNTGELFF
CDR3 DNA: TGTGCCAGCAAAGGACAATCGAACACCGGGGAGCTGTTTTTT

D gene: NA
J gene: TRBJ2-3
clone size: NA
V gene: TRBV20-1
CDR3 protein: CSARDMDYTTDTQYF
CDR3 DNA: TGCAGTGCTAGAGATATGGACTACACCACAGATACGCAGTATTTT

D gene: TRBD1
J gene: TRBJ1-2
clone size: NA
V gene: TRBV6-1
CDR3 protein: CASRLDRWNGYTF
CDR3 DNA: TGTGCCAGCAGGCTGGACAGGTGGAATGGCTACACCTTC

D gene: NA
J gene: TRBJ2-1
clone size: NA
V gene: TRBV7-2
CDR3 protein: CASRAGSSYNEQFF
CDR3 DNA: TGTGCCAGCAGGGCTGGGAGCTCCTACAATGAGCAGTTCTTC